Given below is one T cell receptor beta chain in context. The method was immunoSEQ multiplex PCR; TCRdb's version includes in-frame clones alone and lacks a portion of them. The data contain about 120,000 clones, around 86% of them singletons. These data are taken from a study of blood T cell repertoires in COVID-19. V lost 6 bases, J lost 7 bases, and 8 bases stayed unmatched. The length of the CDR3 is 15 residues. Germline V gives CDR1 MNHEY, CDR2 SMNVEV (reference sequence). This receptor was identified in a woman aged 65 to 85 with acute or convalescent COVID-19. The material sequenced was peripheral blood. The chain employs TRBV27 and TRBJ2-3; the match to TRBD2 covers 12 bases. The CDR3 protein is CASRLAGGKRNTQYF. The CDR3 coding sequence is TGTGCCAGCAGACTAGCGGGGGGTAAGAGGAATACGCAGTATTTT.